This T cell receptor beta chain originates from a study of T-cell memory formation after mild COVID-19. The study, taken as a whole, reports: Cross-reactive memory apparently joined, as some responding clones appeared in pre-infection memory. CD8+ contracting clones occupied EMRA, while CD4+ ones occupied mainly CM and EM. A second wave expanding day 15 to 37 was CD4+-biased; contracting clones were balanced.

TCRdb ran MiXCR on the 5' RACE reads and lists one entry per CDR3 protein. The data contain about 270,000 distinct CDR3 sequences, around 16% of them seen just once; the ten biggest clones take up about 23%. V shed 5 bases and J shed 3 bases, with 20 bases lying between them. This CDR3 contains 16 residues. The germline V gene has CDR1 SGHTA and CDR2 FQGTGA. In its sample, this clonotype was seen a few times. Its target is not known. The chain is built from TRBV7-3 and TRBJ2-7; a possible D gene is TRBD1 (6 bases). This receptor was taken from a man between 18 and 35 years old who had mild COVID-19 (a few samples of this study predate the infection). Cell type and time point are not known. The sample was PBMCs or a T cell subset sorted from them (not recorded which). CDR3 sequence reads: CASSLERQVGNYEQYV. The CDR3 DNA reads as TGTGCCAGCAGCCTCGAGCGACAGGTGGGGAACTACGAGCAGTACGTC.